This T cell receptor beta chain originates from a study of Graves' ophthalmopathy and Graves' hyperthyroidism. Study context: Before any treatment, peripheral blood was taken at the initial diagnosis. General observations from the study: With roughly 88% sensitivity and about 83% specificity, a 13-signature model separated ophthalmopathy from stable hyperthyroidism. It was with about 68% sensitivity and 72% to 75% specificity that the model predicted ophthalmopathy progression.

On this clonotype itself: The antigen remains undetermined.

Amplification of TCR beta CDR3 regions used RNA transcripts. In the first round, RT-PCR was carried out with HTBI primers, and a multiplex PCR formed the second round. TCRdb passed the multiplex PCR reads through MiXCR, listing each CDR3 protein once. The sample has about 640,000 distinct CDR3 sequences, 35% to 50% seen once. CDR3 length: 12 amino acids. V lost 4 bases, J lost 6 bases, and 9 bases lay in between. The sequenced sample consisted of peripheral blood. This receptor was taken from an adult man with Graves' ophthalmopathy. The chain couples TRBV12-3 or TRBV12-4 to TRBJ1-1; D not resolved. The chain's CDR3 is CASSSGRAEAFF. The CDR3 region has the DNA TGTGCCAGCAGTTCCGGGAGGGCTGAAGCTTTCTTT.